This T cell receptor (beta chain) stems from a study of blood T cell repertoires in COVID-19. Study as a whole: Some COVID-19 samples were acute and others convalescent; all came from the United States, Italy and Spain. In each case, the material was cDNA or gDNA derived from T cells, B-cell-depleted T cells, or PBMCs.

CDR1 is PRHDT, CDR2 FYEKMQ, per germline (reference sequence). The CDR3 sequence is 12 residues long. V was clipped by 6 bases and J by 5 bases, with 10 bases between them. Study processing details: Amplification from reference gene primers served as the basis for estimated nucleated cell counts. Generated by immunoSEQ multiplex PCR, the TCRdb table keeps only in-frame clones and is missing some. V and J calls and clone size follow that table, whereas D and trimming were derived from the DNA. This sample has about 15,000 clones; 65% to 85% occur once, and the top ten carry approximately 9%. The clonotype comes from a human donor in a cohort sampled during active COVID-19. The sequenced sample was peripheral blood. The chain joins TRBV13 to TRBJ1-1, with TRBD1 as a possible D gene (6 bases). The DNA for the CDR3 is TGTGCCAGCAGTTCTCAGGGGACTGAAGCTTTCTTT. Amino acid sequence: CASSSQGTEAFF.